Listed here are 30 T cell receptor beta chains from one sample, sequenced in a study of Ad26.COV2.S vaccination and SARS-CoV-2 variants. Some clones are missing from TCRdb's copy, which holds only in-frame ones; the method was immunoSEQ multiplex PCR. The repertoire holds about 370,000 clones, with about 85% as singletons. The treatment is: around 19 received Ad26.COV2.S at low or high dose, single or two shots; 5 received placebo; per-sample allocation not given. Day 63 after the first vaccine or placebo injection was the time point for sampling. Here the sequenced sample was peripheral blood, taken in a trial of Ad26.COV2.S vaccine versus placebo. Receptors originate from a person between 18 and 65 years old who received the Ad26.COV2.S COVID-19 vaccine or a placebo.

The genes are TRBV5-1 and TRBJ2-3; TRBD2 agrees at 10 bases. Germline lookup yields CDR1 SGHRS and CDR2 YFSETQ. J gave up 2 bases and V 5 bases, and 5 bases lay outside the gene matches. The CDR3 has 15 residues. CDR3 sequence (DNA): TGCGCCAGCAGACTAGCGGGGAGACCCACAGATACGCAGTATTTT. Its protein is CASRLAGRPTDTQYF.

The chain has TRBV10-3 and TRBJ1-2, with D perhaps TRBD1 (5 bases). This CDR3 is 15 amino acids long. V was pared by 0 bases and J by 0 bases, with 8 bases between. Germline values: CDR1 ENHRY, CDR2 SYGVKD. CDR3 DNA: TGTGCCATCAGTGAGTCGGGGCCGTCTAACTATGGCTACACCTTC. This translates into CAISESGPSNYGYTF.

This clone was counted once. CDR3 in DNA: TGTGCCAGCAGCTTAACAGGGAGTCAGCCCCAGCATTTT. It translates to CASSLTGSQPQHF. The chain uses TRBV5-6 and TRBJ1-5, with D perhaps matching TRBD1 (6 bases). Trimming shortened V by 2 bases and J by 6 bases, and 9 bases separated the two germline ends. The CDR3 spans 13 residues. Germline V gene data show CDR1 as SGHDT and CDR2 as YYEEEE.

This clone appeared once. The chain couples TRBV2 to TRBJ2-5; TRBD1 matches at 9 bases. The CDR3 totals 16 residues. Germline lookup yields CDR1 SNHLY and CDR2 FYNNEI. Losses at the gene ends were 6 bases for V and 6 bases for J; bases not matched to a gene: 14. The CDR3 here is CASRTKTRTGDKTQYF. CDR3 sequence (DNA): TGTGCCAGCAGAACCAAGACCCGGACAGGGGACAAGACCCAGTACTTC.

This clone was seen only once. The chain carries TRBV9 and TRBJ1-2; D possibly corresponds to TRBD1 (5 bases). CDR1 and CDR2 (germline): SGDLS, YYNGEE. There are 16 residues in the CDR3. V gave up 3 bases and J gave up 3 bases, with 18 bases separating them. The CDR3 DNA follows: TGTGCCAGCAGCGACACTAGGGGAGGATGGGACTATGGCTACACCTTC. It codes for CASSDTRGGWDYGYTF. The full variable domain, rest sourced from reference TRBV9 and TRBJ1-2, is DSGVTQTPKHLITATGQRVTLRCSPRSGDLSVYWYQQSLDQGLQFLIQYYNGEERAKGNILERFSAQQFPDLHSELNLSSLELGDSALYFCASSDTRGGWDYGYTFGSGTRLTVV.

V is TRBV6-5 and J is TRBJ2-7, with D unresolved. V was clipped by 0 bases and J by 5 bases, with 11 bases between them. CDR3 length equals 14 residues. Germline assignment: CDR1 MNHEY and CDR2 SVGAGI. The CDR3 loop is CASSYSNGRDEQYF. CDR3 DNA sequence: TGTGCCAGCAGTTACTCGAATGGTAGGGACGAGCAGTACTTC.

The chain couples TRBV10-3 to TRBJ2-3, with TRBD2 matching 7 bases. Trimming cost V 0 bases and J 6 bases; bases outside gene matches: 9. The germline gives CDR1 ENHRY, CDR2 SYGVKD. CDR3 length: 16 amino acids. CDR3 DNA sequence: TGTGCCATCAGTGAGTCTGGTGCGGGGGTGAGTGATACGCAGTATTTT. It codes for CAISESGAGVSDTQYF.

V is TRBV6-5 and J is TRBJ1-1; maybe TRBD1 (6 bases). This CDR3 has 14 amino acids. Germline CDR1 MNHEY, CDR2 SVGAGI. The V gene lost 6 bases and the J gene lost 2 bases, with 13 bases spanning the gap. The CDR3 spells CASSPGHGNTEAFF. DNA for the CDR3: TGTGCCAGCAGCCCGGGACACGGAAACACTGAAGCTTTCTTT.

The gene calls are TRBV5-1 and TRBJ1-2; tentative D call: TRBD1 (5 bases). The V end lost 4 bases, the J end lost 5 bases, and 9 bases lay between the germline ends. CDR1 is SGHRS, CDR2 YFSETQ, per germline. The CDR3 has 12 residues. For the CDR3, the DNA is TGCGCCAGCAGCCTCCAGGGTTATGGCTACACCTTC. It is translated as CASSLQGYGYTF.

This chain links TRBV6-1 with TRBJ2-3, with 9 bases matching TRBD2. This CDR3 has 18 amino acids. Germline CDR1 and CDR2: MNHNS and SASEGT. With 2 bases clipped from V and 1 base from J, the junction kept 10 bases outside the gene matches. The CDR3 sequence: CASSEIFTVAGGTDTQYF. The CDR3 coding sequence is TGTGCCAGCAGTGAAATCTTTACTGTAGCGGGGGGCACAGATACGCAGTATTTT.

V gene TRBV18 combines with J gene TRBJ1-6; D is uncertain. CDR1 KGHSH and CDR2 LQKENI come from the germline V gene. CDR3 length: 14 amino acids. The V end lost 2 bases, the J end lost 8 bases, and 10 bases lay between the germline ends. The CDR3 loop is CASSPKGFDSPLHF. The CDR3 DNA reads as TGTGCCAGCTCACCAAAAGGGTTTGATTCACCCCTCCACTTT.

This rearrangement joins TRBV7-2 to TRBJ2-1; TRBD2 agrees at 13 bases. Germline V gene data show CDR1 as SGHTA and CDR2 as FQGNSA. The CDR3 runs 18 residues. J lost 2 bases, V lost 5 bases, and 9 bases had no gene match. The CDR3 sequence is CASSTGLAGTLTYNEQFF. The DNA of the CDR3 is TGTGCCAGCAGCACGGGACTAGCGGGGACTTTAACCTACAATGAGCAGTTCTTC. The full variable domain, in which reference TRBV7-2 and TRBJ2-1 provide the parts outside the CDR3, is GAGVSQSPSNKVTEKGKDVELRCDPISGHTALYWYRQSLGQGLEFLIYFQGNSAPDKSGLPSDRFSAERTGGSVSTLTIQRTQQEDSAVYLCASSTGLAGTLTYNEQFFGPGTRLTVL.

There are a few counts of this clone. This chain uses TRBV11-2 with TRBJ1-1; D is uncertain. Germline CDR1 and CDR2: SGHAT and FQNNGV. V was trimmed by 6 bases and J by 0 bases, leaving 14 bases between them. CDR3 length: 15 residues. The CDR3 sequence is CASSSPGRMNTEAFF. In DNA form, the CDR3 reads TGTGCCAGCAGTTCGCCCGGCCGCATGAACACTGAAGCTTTCTTT. Full variable domain (missing parts from reference TRBV11-2 and TRBJ1-1): EAGVAQSPRYKIIEKRQSVAFWCNPISGHATLYWYQQILGQGPKLLIQFQNNGVVDDSQLPKDRFSAERLKGVDSTLKIQPAKLEDSAVYLCASSSPGRMNTEAFFGQGTRLTVV.

This chain uses TRBV9 with TRBJ2-3, with TRBD2 matching over 9 bases. Losses at the gene ends were 2 bases for V and 0 bases for J; bases not matched to a gene: 4. The CDR3 is 16 amino acids. The V gene's germline CDR1 is SGDLS and CDR2 YYNGEE. The CDR3 is CASSVAGGRSTDTQYF. CDR3 sequence (DNA): TGTGCCAGCAGCGTGGCGGGGGGGCGGAGCACAGATACGCAGTATTTT.

The V gene is TRBV28, the J gene TRBJ1-5; possible D gene TRBD1, 5 bases. The germline V gene has CDR1 MDHEN and CDR2 SYDVKM. The V gene lost 6 bases and the J gene lost 0 bases, with 12 bases spanning the gap. The CDR3 consists of 15 residues. DNA of the CDR3: TGTGCCAGCAGGGTGGGGACTAATAGCAATCAGCCCCAGCATTTT. Amino acid sequence: CASRVGTNSNQPQHF.

The rearrangement uses TRBV19 and TRBJ1-2; 11 bases line up with TRBD1. The V segment lost 5 bases and the J segment 5 bases; nucleotides outside the gene matches: 7. Germline-derived CDR1 and CDR2 are LNHDA and SQIVND (reference sequence). The CDR3 is 15 amino acids. As DNA, the CDR3 is TGTGCCAGTAGTCCTGCCGGGACAGGGGGATATGGCTACACCTTC. Translation: CASSPAGTGGYGYTF.

The rearrangement joins TRBV9 to TRBJ2-1; 12 nucleotides agree with TRBD2. Trimming at V came to 0 bases and at J to 7 bases, leaving 2 bases not matched to a gene. The CDR3 is made up of 15 amino acids. Germline V gene lookup returns CDR1 SGDLS and CDR2 YYNGEE. The CDR3 DNA is TGTGCCAGCAGCGTAGAACTAGCGGGGGGTAATGAGCAGTTCTTC. It translates to CASSVELAGGNEQFF.

In nucleotides, the CDR3 is TGTGCCATCAGCCTAGAGCTAGGGGCGGGGGACAAAACAAGCACAGATACGCAGTATTTT. Protein product: CAISLELGAGDKTSTDTQYF. This sequence joins TRBV10-3 and TRBJ2-3; a weak D match, TRBD2 (7 bases). The V end lost 6 bases, the J end lost 0 bases, and 28 bases lay between the germline ends. Germline CDR1 and CDR2: ENHRY and SYGVKD. CDR3 length: 20 residues.

Written as DNA, the CDR3 is TGCGCCAGCAGTGAGTCGAAGGGGAATGGCTACACCTTC. Protein sequence: CASSESKGNGYTF. V gene TRBV10-1 combines with J gene TRBJ1-2; possibly TRBD1 for D (5 bases). The V gene's germline CDR1 is WNHNN and CDR2 SYGVQD (reference sequence). The CDR3 consists of 13 residues. Trimming pared 0 bases from V and 6 bases from J, leaving 8 bases between.

The chain joins TRBV10-1 to TRBJ2-1, with a weak D call TRBD2 (5 bases). The ends were cut back, 0 bases at V and 8 bases at J, with 5 bases in the middle. This CDR3 comprises 12 residues. CDR1 is WNHNN, CDR2 SYGVQD, per germline (reference sequence). Written as DNA, the CDR3 is TGCGCCAGCAGTGAGTCGCGGGATGAGCAGTTCTTC. This sequence encodes CASSESRDEQFF.

The J gene is TRBJ2-3, the V gene TRBV11-2; 8 positions match TRBD2. J lost 4 bases, V lost 4 bases, and 13 bases had no gene match. Per the germline V gene, CDR1 is SGHAT and CDR2 is FQNNGV. This CDR3 is built from 17 residues. The CDR3 nucleotides read TGTGCCAGCAGCTCAATTCCTTTTGCGGGGGGCCCAGATACGCAGTATTTT. It yields the protein CASSSIPFAGGPDTQYF.

The rearrangement joins TRBV4-2 to TRBJ2-3, with D uncertain. The CDR3 is 14 residues long. Germline CDR1 and CDR2: LGHNA and YNFKEQ. V lost 1 base, J lost 1 base, and 6 bases lay in between. The CDR3 nucleotides are TGTGCCAGCAGCCAAGTGTCTGGCACAGATACGCAGTATTTT. Its translation is CASSQVSGTDTQYF.

The rearrangement uses TRBV6-6 and TRBJ2-7, with D possibly TRBD1 on 6 matching bases. The germline gives CDR1 MNHNY, CDR2 SVGAGI (reference sequence). Trimming removed 6 bases at V and 6 bases at J, with 18 bases between. CDR3 size: 14 residues. This CDR3 reads CASRSFTGSGEQYF. Written as DNA, the CDR3 is TGTGCCAGCAGATCCTTTACAGGGTCGGGCGAGCAGTACTTC.

The chain links TRBV5-1 to TRBJ2-7, with 9 bases identical to TRBD1. This CDR3 contains 16 residues. Germline trimming cut 0 bases from V and 4 bases from J; bases unmatched to any gene: 8. Germline CDR1 is SGHRS and CDR2 is YFSETQ. The CDR3 region is CASSLAVTGGYYEQYF. The CDR3 bases are TGCGCCAGCAGCTTGGCCGTGACAGGGGGATATTACGAGCAGTACTTC. Complete variable domain (other parts from reference TRBV5-1 and TRBJ2-7): KAGVTQTPRYLIKTRGQQVTLSCSPISGHRSVSWYQQTPGQGLQFLFEYFSETQRNKGNFPGRFSGRQFSNSRSEMNVSTLELGDSALYLCASSLAVTGGYYEQYFGPGTRLTVT.

This chain joins TRBV6-5 and TRBJ1-1, with a weak D call TRBD1 (6 bases). The length of the CDR3 is 15 residues. Trimming removed 6 bases at V and 4 bases at J, with 18 bases between. Germline CDR1 reads MNHEY; CDR2 reads SVGAGI. The CDR3 region has the DNA TGTGCCAGCAGGACGCTGGGCAGGGGCGGCACTGAAGCTTTCTTT. This gives the protein CASRTLGRGGTEAFF.

This clone has a single count. The rearrangement uses TRBV19 and TRBJ1-4; no clear D. The V end lost 5 bases, the J end lost 2 bases, and 6 bases lay between the germline ends. Germline-derived CDR1 and CDR2 are LNHDA and SQIVND (reference sequence). The CDR3 runs 13 residues. The CDR3 DNA reads TGTGCCAGTAGTGAACAGACTAATGAAAAACTGTTTTTT. Protein sequence: CASSEQTNEKLFF. The full variable domain, its missing parts supplied by reference TRBV19 and TRBJ1-4, is DGGITQSPKYLFRKEGQNVTLSCEQNLNHDAMYWYRQDPGQGLRLIYYSQIVNDFQKGDIAEGYSVSREKKESFPLTVTSAQKNPTAFYLCASSEQTNEKLFFGSGTQLSVL.

This chain links TRBV7-2 with TRBJ2-2; 10 bases are shared with TRBD2. J gave up 5 bases and V 3 bases, and 6 bases lay outside the gene matches. Germline V lookup: CDR1 SGHTA, CDR2 FQGNSA. The CDR3 contains 16 residues. CDR3 loop: CASSFRTSGNTGELFF. The CDR3 region has the DNA TGTGCCAGCAGCTTCAGGACTAGCGGAAATACCGGGGAGCTGTTTTTT.

The rearrangement links TRBV7-2 to TRBJ1-6, with D maybe TRBD1 (5 bases). Germline CDR1 and CDR2: SGHTA and FQGNSA. This CDR3 contains 13 residues. Trimming cost V 2 bases and J 11 bases, with 10 bases left between them. The CDR3 protein is CASSLSTGAPLHF. The CDR3 DNA reads as TGTGCCAGCAGCTTAAGTACGGGGGCACCCCTCCACTTT.

The chain links TRBV7-9 to TRBJ1-5; D call uncertain. Germline V gene sequence: CDR1 SEHNR, CDR2 FQNEAQ (reference sequence). Trimming stripped 1 base from V and 6 bases from J, with 7 bases between. CDR3 length: 13 residues. The CDR3 sequence is CASSLGSLQPQHF. CDR3 nucleotide sequence: TGTGCCAGCAGCTTAGGCAGCCTTCAGCCCCAGCATTTT.

The chain is built from TRBV4-1 and TRBJ2-3; the D is unclear. Trimming stripped 0 bases from V and 1 base from J, with 11 bases between. Germline V gene lookup returns CDR1 MGHRA and CDR2 YSYEKL. The CDR3 runs to 16 residues. As DNA, the CDR3 is TGCGCCAGCAGCCAAGAGGATTTTCGGGGCACAGATACGCAGTATTTT. Amino acids: CASSQEDFRGTDTQYF.